The sequence of this TCR beta chain was determined in a study of T cell responses to AZD1222 COVID-19 vaccine. Study observations and caveats: AZD1222 recipients seropositive at baseline numbered only six.

A word on this clone: Its cognate antigen is unknown.

Germline values: CDR1 SGHRS, CDR2 YFSETQ. The CDR3 extends over 14 amino acids. Trimming removed 0 bases at V and 7 bases at J, with 14 bases between. Measured with immunoSEQ multiplex PCR; TCRdb has only the in-frame clones, and not every one. The data show 150,000 or so clones, with 94% seen just once and about 0.64% held by the top ten. This clonotype was obtained from an adult in good health. The sequencing used peripheral blood, collected on day 0 of AZD1222 vaccination. The V gene is TRBV5-1, the J gene TRBJ2-7, with a weak D call TRBD2 (6 bases). This chain's CDR3 is CASSLGTGVGEQYF. CDR3 nucleotides: TGCGCCAGCAGCTTGGGGACGGGGGTCGGGGAGCAGTACTTC.